The present T cell receptor beta chain was sequenced within a study of technical replicates of blood from a few donors. Clones were sequenced by immunoSEQ multiplex PCR, and TCRdb holds only the in-frame ones, with some missing. This table holds roughly 14,000 clones, approximately 80% found once. With V trimmed by 2 bases and J by 3 bases, 7 bases remained unmatched. Germline CDR1 and CDR2: GTSNPN and SVGIG (reference sequence). The CDR3 loop spans 16 amino acids. The sequencing sample was made of PBMCs. This TCR came from a human donor in good health. V and J are TRBV30 and TRBJ1-5, with 10 bases lining up with TRBD1. CDR3 DNA sequence: TGTGCCTGGAGTTGGGGACAGGGGCCCCTCAATCAGCCCCAGCATTTT. Translated, it gives CAWSWGQGPLNQPQHF.